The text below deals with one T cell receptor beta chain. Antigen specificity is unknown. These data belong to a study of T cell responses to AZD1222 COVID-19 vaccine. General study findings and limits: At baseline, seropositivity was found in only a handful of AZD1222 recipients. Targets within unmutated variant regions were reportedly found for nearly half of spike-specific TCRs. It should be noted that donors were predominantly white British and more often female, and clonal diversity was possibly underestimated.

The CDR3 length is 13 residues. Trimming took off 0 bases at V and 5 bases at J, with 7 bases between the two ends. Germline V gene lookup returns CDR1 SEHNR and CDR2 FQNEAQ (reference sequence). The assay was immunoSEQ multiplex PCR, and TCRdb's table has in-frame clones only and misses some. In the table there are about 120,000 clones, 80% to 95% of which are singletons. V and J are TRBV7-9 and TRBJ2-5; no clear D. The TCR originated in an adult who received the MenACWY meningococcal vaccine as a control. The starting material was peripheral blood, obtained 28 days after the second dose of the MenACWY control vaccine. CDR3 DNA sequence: TGTGCCAGCAGCTTAGCGGTCGGGGAGACCCAGTACTTC. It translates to CASSLAVGETQYF.